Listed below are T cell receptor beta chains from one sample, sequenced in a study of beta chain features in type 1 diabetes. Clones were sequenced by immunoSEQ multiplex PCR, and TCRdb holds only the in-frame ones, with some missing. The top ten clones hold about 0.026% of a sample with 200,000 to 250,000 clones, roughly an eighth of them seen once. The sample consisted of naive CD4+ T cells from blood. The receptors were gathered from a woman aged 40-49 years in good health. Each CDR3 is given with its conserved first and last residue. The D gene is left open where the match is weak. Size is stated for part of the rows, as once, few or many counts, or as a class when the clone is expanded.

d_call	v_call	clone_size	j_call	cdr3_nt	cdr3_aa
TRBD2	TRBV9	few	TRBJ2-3	TGTGCCAGCAGCGTCACTAGCGGGGGCGCAGATACGCAGTATTTT	CASSVTSGGADTQYF
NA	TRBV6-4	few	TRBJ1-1	TGTGCCAGCTCACCCCCGGGACACGGGAACACTGAAGCTTTCTTT	CASSPPGHGNTEAFF
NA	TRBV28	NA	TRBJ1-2	TGTGCCAGCAGTTTACGGTCCTATGGCTACACCTTC	CASSLRSYGYTF
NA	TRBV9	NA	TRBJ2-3	TGTGCCAGCAGCGTAGACCGGTACACAGATACGCAGTATTTT	CASSVDRYTDTQYF
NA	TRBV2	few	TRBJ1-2	TGTGCCAGCAGTGAGCAGGGTTCGGACTATGGCTACACCTTC	CASSEQGSDYGYTF
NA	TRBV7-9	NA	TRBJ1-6	TGTGCCAGCAGCAGAGAATTGGCGGGTGGGACTTCGGTTAATTCACCCCTCCACTTT	CASSRELAGGTSVNSPLHF
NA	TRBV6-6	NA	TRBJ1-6	TGTGCCAGCAGTCAAACAGGCAAGGGCTCACCCCTCCACTTT	CASSQTGKGSPLHF
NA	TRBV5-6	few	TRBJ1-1	TGTGCCAGCAGCTTGATTTGGCCTCTCACTGAAGCTTTCTTT	CASSLIWPLTEAFF
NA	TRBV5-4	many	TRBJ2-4	TGTGCCAGCAGCTCCGGGAACATTCAGTACTTC	CASSSGNIQYF
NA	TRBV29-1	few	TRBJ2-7	TGCAGCGTGCTACAGGGTTACGAGCAGTACTTC	CSVLQGYEQYF
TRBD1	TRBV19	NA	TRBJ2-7	TGTGCCAGTAGTATGGGACAGGGGAACTACGAGCAGTACTTC	CASSMGQGNYEQYF
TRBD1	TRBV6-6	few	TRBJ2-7	TGTGCCAGCAGGACCCGGGACAGGAGCTCCTACGAGCAGTACTTC	CASRTRDRSSYEQYF
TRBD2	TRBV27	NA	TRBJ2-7	TGTGCCAGCAGTTCTCCCCTACTAGCGGGGGTACACGAGCAGTACTTC	CASSSPLLAGVHEQYF
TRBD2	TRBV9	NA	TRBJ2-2	TGTGCCAGCAGCGTCGGGGGGGCGAACACCGGGGAGCTGTTTTTT	CASSVGGANTGELFF
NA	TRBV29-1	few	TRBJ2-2	TGCAGCGTGGGCGAACGGCCCGGTGGGCTGTTTTTT	CSVGERPGGLFF
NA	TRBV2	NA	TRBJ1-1	TGTGCCAGCAGTGATATTGGAGGTCTCACTGAAGCTTTCTTT	CASSDIGGLTEAFF
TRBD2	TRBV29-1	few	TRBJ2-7	TGCAGCGCCGGACTAGCGGGAACCTACGAGCAGTACTTC	CSAGLAGTYEQYF
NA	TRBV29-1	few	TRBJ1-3	TGCAGCGGGCAGAAATCTGGAAACACCATATATTTT	CSGQKSGNTIYF
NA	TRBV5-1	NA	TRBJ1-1	TGCGCCAGCAGCTTGGTAGGGGCTGACACTGAAGCTTTCTTT	CASSLVGADTEAFF
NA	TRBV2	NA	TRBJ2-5	TGTGCCAGCAGTCTCGCCTCGGGGCAAGAGACCCAGTACTTC	CASSLASGQETQYF
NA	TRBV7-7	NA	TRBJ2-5	TGTGCTAGCAGCGTCCAGGGCCAAGAGACCCAGTACTTC	CASSVQGQETQYF
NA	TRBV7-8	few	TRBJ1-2	TGTGCCAGCAGCTTAGGCCTTCCGGAGGGCTACACCTTC	CASSLGLPEGYTF
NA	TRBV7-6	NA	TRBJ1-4	TGTGCCAGCAGCCTACTGCGGGGGGAGAGGGAAAAACTGTTTTTT	CASSLLRGEREKLFF
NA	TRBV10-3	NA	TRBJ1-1	TGTGCCATCAGTAAAAGGCAGGACACTGAAGCTTTCTTT	CAISKRQDTEAFF
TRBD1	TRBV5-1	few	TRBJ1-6	TGCGCCAGCACCCAACAACAGACAGGGGGAAATTCACCCCTCCACTTT	CASTQQQTGGNSPLHF
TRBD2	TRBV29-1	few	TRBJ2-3	TGCAGCGTAGTTCCTAGCGGGAGTAGCACAGATACGCAGTATTTT	CSVVPSGSSTDTQYF
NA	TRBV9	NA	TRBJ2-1	TGTGCCAGCAGCCCCAGCTTGCGGGGGACAAATGAGCAGTTCTTC	CASSPSLRGTNEQFF
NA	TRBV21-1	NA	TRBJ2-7	TGTGCCAGCAGCATTAGCCGTAACGAGCAGTACTTC	CASSISRNEQYF
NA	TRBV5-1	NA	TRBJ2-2	TGCGCCAGCATGGCTGCGAACACCGGGGAGCTGTTTTTT	CASMAANTGELFF
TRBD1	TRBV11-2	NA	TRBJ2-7	TGTGCCAGCAGCCTACGGACAGGGACCTACGAGCAGTACTTC	CASSLRTGTYEQYF
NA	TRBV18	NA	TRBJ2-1	TGTGCCAGCTCCCCATTGGAGGGGAGCTCCTACAATGAGCAGTTCTTC	CASSPLEGSSYNEQFF
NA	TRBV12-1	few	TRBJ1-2	TGTGCCAGCAGCTGTGGAGGGACAGGGGATGGCTACACCTTC	CASSCGGTGDGYTF
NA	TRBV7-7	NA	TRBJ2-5	TGTGCCAGCAGCTTATCAGGGTTCCAAGAGACCCAGTACTTC	CASSLSGFQETQYF
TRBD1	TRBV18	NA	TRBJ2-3	TGTGCCAGCTCACGGGGACAGGGCACAGATACGCAGTATTTT	CASSRGQGTDTQYF
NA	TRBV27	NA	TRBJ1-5	TGTGCCAGCAGCAGCCGGGGGATTAGCTATCAGCCCCAGCATTTT	CASSSRGISYQPQHF
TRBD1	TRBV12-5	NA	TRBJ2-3	TGTGCTAGTGGCTCCCTGACAGGGGTCGACACAGATACGCAGTATTTT	CASGSLTGVDTDTQYF
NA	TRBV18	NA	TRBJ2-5	TGTGCCAGCTCACCCGGGGTGGGAGAGACCCAGTACTTC	CASSPGVGETQYF
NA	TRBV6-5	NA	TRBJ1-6	TGTGCCAGCAGTGGGGCCGGGGGTTGGGATTCACCCCTCCACTTT	CASSGAGGWDSPLHF
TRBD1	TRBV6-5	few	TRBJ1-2	TGTGCCAGCAGTTACCAGGGGGGAGACTATGGCTACACCTTC	CASSYQGGDYGYTF
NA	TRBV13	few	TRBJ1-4	TGTGCCAGCAGCCGGCGGTGGGGCGGGGACTTTGGGACTAATGAAAAACTGTTTTTT	CASSRRWGGDFGTNEKLFF
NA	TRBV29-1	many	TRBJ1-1	TGCAGCGTTGAAGAGGGGCGGTTGAACACTGAAGCTTTCTTT	CSVEEGRLNTEAFF
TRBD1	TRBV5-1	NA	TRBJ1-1	TGCGCCAGCAGGGGCGGGACAGCAAACACTGAAGCTTTCTTT	CASRGGTANTEAFF